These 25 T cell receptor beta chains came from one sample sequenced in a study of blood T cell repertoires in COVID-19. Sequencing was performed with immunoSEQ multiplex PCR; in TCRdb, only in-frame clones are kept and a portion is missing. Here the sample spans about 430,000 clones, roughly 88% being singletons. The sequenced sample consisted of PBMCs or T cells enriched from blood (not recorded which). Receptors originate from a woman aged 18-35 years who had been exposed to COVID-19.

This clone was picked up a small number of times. CDR3: CASSPNRGPPFF. CDR3 DNA: TGTGCCAGCAGCCCAAACAGGGGACCTCCGTTCTTC. This chain connects TRBV7-9 to TRBJ2-1; 7 positions agree with TRBD1. The CDR3 runs to 12 residues. Trimming at V came to 5 bases and at J to 15 bases, leaving 10 bases not matched to a gene. In germline, CDR1 is SEHNR, CDR2 FQNEAQ (reference sequence).

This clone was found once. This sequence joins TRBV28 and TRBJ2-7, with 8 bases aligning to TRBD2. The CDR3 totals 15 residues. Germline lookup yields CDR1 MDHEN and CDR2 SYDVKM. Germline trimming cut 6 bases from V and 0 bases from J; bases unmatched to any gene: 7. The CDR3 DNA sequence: TGTGCCAGCAGAAGAACCGGGACTAGCTCCTACGAGCAGTACTTC. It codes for CASRRTGTSSYEQYF.

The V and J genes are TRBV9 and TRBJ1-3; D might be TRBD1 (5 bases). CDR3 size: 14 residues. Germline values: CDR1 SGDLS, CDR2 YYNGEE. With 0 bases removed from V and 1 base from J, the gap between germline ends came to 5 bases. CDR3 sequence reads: CASSVGTSGNTIYF. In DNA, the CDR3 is TGTGCCAGCAGCGTAGGGACATCTGGAAACACCATATATTTT.

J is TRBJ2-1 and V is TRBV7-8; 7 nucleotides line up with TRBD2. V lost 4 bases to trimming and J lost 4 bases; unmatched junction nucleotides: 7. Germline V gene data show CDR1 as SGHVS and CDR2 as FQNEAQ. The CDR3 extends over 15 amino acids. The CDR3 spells CASSSLSGTYNEQFF. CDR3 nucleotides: TGTGCCAGCAGCTCACTGAGCGGGACTTACAATGAGCAGTTCTTC.

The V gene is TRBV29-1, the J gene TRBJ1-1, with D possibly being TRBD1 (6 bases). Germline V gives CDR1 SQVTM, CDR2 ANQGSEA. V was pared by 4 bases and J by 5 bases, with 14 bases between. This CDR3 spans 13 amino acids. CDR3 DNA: TGCAGCGTTGGCCGGATGAGGGGGACTGAAGCTTTCTTT. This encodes CSVGRMRGTEAFF.

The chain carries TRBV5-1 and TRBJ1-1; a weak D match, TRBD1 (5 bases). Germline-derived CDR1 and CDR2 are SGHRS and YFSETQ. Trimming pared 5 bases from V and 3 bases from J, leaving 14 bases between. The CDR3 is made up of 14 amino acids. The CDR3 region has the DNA TGCGCCAGCAGGCAGGGTCCACCCCACACTGAAGCTTTCTTT. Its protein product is CASRQGPPHTEAFF. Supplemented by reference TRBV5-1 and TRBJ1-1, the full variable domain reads KAGVTQTPRYLIKTRGQQVTLSCSPISGHRSVSWYQQTPGQGLQFLFEYFSETQRNKGNFPGRFSGRQFSNSRSEMNVSTLELGDSALYLCASRQGPPHTEAFFGQGTRLTVV.

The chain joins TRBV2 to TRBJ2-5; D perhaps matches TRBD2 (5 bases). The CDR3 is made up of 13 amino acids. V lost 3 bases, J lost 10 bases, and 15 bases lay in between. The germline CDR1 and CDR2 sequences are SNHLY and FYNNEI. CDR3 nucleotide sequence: TGTGCCAGCAGTGAGTCTCGGGAATTGAACCAGTACTTC. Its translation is CASSESRELNQYF.

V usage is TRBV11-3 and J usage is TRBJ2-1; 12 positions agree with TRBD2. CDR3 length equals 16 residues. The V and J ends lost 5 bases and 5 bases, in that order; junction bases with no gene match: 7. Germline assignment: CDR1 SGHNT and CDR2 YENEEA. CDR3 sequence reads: CASSPLAGGPDNEQFF. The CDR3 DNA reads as TGTGCCAGCAGCCCTCTAGCGGGGGGGCCGGACAATGAGCAGTTCTTC. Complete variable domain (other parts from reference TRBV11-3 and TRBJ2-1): EAGVVQSPRYKIIEKKQPVAFWCNPISGHNTLYWYLQNLGQGPELLIRYENEEAVDDSQLPKDRFSAERLKGVDSTLKIQPAELGDSAVYLCASSPLAGGPDNEQFFGPGTRLTVL.

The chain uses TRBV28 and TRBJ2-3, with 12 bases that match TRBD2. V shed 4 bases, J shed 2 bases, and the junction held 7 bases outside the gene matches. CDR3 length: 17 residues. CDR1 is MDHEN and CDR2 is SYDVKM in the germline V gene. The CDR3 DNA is TGTGCCAGCAGTTCAGGACTAGCGGGATATATCACAGATACGCAGTATTTT. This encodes CASSSGLAGYITDTQYF. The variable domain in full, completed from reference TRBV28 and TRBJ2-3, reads DVKVTQSSRYLVKRTGEKVFLECVQDMDHENMFWYRQDPGLGLRLIYFSYDVKMKEKGDIPEGYSVSREKKERFSLILESASTNQTSMYLCASSSGLAGYITDTQYFGPGTRLTVL.

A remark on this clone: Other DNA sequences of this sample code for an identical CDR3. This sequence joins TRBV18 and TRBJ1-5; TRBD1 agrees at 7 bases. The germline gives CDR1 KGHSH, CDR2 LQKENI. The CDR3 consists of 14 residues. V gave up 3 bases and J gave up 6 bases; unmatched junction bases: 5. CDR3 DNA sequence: TGTGCCAGCTCACCGGGGCAGGGGGGTCAGCCCCAGCATTTT. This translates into CASSPGQGGQPQHF.

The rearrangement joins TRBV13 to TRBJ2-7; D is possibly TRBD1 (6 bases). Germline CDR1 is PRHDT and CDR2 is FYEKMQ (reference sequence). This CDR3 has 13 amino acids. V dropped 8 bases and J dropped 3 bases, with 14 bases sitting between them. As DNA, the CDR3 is TGTGCCAGCGGAAGGGGGTTATTCTACGAGCAGTACTTC. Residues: CASGRGLFYEQYF.

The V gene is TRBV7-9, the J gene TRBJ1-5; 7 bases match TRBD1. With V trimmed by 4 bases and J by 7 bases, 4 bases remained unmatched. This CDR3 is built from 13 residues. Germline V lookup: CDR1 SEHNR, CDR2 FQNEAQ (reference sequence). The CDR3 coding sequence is TGTGCCAGCAGCTCCACAGGGGCACAGCCCCAGCATTTT. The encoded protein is CASSSTGAQPQHF.

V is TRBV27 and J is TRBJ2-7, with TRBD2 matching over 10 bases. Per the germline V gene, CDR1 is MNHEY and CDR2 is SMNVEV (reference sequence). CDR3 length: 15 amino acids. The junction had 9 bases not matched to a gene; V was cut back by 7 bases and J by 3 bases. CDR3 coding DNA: TGTGCCAGCAAGCCCGCTAGCGGGGGAATCTACGAGCAGTACTTC. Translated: CASKPASGGIYEQYF.

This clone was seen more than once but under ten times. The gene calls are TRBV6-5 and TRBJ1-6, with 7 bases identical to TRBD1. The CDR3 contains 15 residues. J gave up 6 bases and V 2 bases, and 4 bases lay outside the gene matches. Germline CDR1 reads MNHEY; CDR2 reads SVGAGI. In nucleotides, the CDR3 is TGTGCCAGCAGTTACCTGCAGGGGGGTAATTCACCCCTCCACTTT. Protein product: CASSYLQGGNSPLHF.

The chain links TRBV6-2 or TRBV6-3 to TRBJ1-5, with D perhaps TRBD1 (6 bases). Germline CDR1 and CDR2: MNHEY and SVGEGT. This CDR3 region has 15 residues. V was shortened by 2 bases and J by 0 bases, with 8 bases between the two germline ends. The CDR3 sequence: CASSYGTISNQPQHF. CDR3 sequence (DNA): TGTGCCAGCAGTTACGGGACAATTAGCAATCAGCCCCAGCATTTT.

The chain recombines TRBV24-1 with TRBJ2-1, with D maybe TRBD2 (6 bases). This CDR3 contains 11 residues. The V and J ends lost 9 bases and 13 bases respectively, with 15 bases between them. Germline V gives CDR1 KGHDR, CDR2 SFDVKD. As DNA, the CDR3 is TGTGCCACCGGGGTTTCGGGGGACCAGTTCTTC. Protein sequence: CATGVSGDQFF.

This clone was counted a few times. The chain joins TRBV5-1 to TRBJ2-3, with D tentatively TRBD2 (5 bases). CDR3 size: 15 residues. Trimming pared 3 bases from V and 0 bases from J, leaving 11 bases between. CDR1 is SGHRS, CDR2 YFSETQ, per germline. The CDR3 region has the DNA TGCGCCAGCAGCTACTTGGGGAGTAGCACAGATACGCAGTATTTT. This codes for CASSYLGSSTDTQYF.

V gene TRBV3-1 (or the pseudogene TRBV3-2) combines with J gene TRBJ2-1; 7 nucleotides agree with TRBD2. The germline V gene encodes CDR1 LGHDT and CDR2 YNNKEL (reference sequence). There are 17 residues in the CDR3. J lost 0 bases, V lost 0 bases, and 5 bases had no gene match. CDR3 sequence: CASSQERSGASYNEQFF. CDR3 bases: TGTGCCAGCAGCCAAGAGAGGAGCGGGGCCTCCTACAATGAGCAGTTCTTC.

CDR3 amino acids: CASSFAGGSYEQYF. The CDR3, as DNA: TGTGCCAGCAGCTTTGCGGGGGGCTCCTACGAGCAGTACTTC. The rearrangement links TRBV5-5 to TRBJ2-7, with TRBD2 matching 8 bases. V shed 2 bases, J shed 0 bases, and the junction held 1 base outside the gene matches. Germline V gene lookup returns CDR1 SGHKS and CDR2 YYEKEE (reference sequence). The CDR3 is 14 amino acids.

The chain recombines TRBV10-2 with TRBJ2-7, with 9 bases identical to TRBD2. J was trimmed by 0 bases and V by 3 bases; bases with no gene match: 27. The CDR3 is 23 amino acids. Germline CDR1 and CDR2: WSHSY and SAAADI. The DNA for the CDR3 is TGCGCCAGCAGTGATCATGCCGGCCTCGGACCGCGGGGGGGAACCCCGGACTCCTACGAGCAGTACTTC. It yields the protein CASSDHAGLGPRGGTPDSYEQYF.

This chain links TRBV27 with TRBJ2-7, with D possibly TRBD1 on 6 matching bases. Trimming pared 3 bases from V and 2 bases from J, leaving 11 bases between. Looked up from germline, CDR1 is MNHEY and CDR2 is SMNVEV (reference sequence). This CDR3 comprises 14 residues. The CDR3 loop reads CASSFLGQTYEQYF. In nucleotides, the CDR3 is TGTGCCAGCAGTTTTCTAGGACAGACCTACGAGCAGTACTTC.

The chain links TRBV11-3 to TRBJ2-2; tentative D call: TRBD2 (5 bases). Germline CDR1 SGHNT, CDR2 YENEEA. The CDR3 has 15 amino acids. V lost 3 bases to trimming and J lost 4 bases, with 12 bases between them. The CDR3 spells CASSFSSLATGELFF. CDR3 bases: TGTGCCAGCAGCTTTAGTTCGCTAGCCACCGGGGAGCTGTTTTTT.

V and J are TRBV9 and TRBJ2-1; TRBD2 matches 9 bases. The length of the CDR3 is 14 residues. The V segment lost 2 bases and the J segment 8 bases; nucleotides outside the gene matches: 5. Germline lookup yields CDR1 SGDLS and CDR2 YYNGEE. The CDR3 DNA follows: TGTGCCAGCAGCGTTAGCGGGGGTCGGGATGAGCAGTTCTTC. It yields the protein CASSVSGGRDEQFF.

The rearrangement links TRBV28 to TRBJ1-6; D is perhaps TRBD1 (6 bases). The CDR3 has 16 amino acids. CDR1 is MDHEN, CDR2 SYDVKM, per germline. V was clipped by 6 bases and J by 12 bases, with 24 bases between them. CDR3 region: CASRYPPGGRGGPLHF. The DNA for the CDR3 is TGTGCCAGCAGGTACCCGCCGGGGGGCAGGGGTGGACCCCTCCACTTT.

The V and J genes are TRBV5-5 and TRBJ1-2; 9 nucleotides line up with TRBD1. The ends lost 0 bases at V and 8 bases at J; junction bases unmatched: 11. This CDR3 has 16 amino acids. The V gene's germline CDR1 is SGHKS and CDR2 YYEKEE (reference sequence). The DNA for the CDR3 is TGTGCCAGCAGCTTGGAGGTCGGACAGGGGATACAGGGCTACACCTTC. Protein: CASSLEVGQGIQGYTF.